The clone carrying this T cell receptor (beta chain) was recorded a few times. The antigen remains undetermined. The data are from a study of T-cell memory formation after mild COVID-19. In the study overall: Largely donor-specific TCR clusters were found. Study-wide findings and caveats: Confirmation was lacking for SARS-CoV-2 specificity of second-wave clones that peaked on day 37. Mainly in CM and EM were contracting CD4+ clones; CD8+ were in EMRA. In pre-infection memory, a portion of responding clones appeared, which suggested that cross-reactive memory joined.

TCRdb independently ran MiXCR on the 5' RACE reads; one entry per CDR3 protein. The repertoire has about 88,000 distinct CDR3 sequences, 20% to 30% of them found once; the top ten carry roughly 41%. The V and J ends lost 4 bases and 2 bases, in that order; junction bases with no gene match: 10. The V gene's germline CDR1 is SGDLS and CDR2 YYNGEE. The CDR3 length is 16 residues. The clonotype originates from a man younger than 35 who had mild COVID-19 (a few samples of this study predate the infection). Cell type and time point are not known. The specimen was PBMCs or a T cell subset sorted from them (not recorded which). The chain carries TRBV9 and TRBJ2-3, with TRBD1 matching over 7 bases. The CDR3 sequence: CASSQVRDRLTDTQYF. The CDR3 region has the DNA TGTGCCAGCAGCCAGGTCCGGGACAGACTCACAGATACGCAGTATTTT.